These 9 T cell receptor beta chains were all obtained from the same sample, sequenced in a study of neurological immune-mediated disorders. TCRdb processed the 5' RACE reads anew with MiXCR; each CDR3 protein has one entry. The sample records nearly 60,000 distinct CDR3 sequences, 3% to 4% being singletons. Sequencing input: PBMCs. The receptors here all came from a woman aged 55-69 years with multiple sclerosis.

This clonotype showed up many times. This chain joins TRBV29-1 and TRBJ2-3; 8 bases are shared with TRBD2. The germline V gene has CDR1 SQVTM and CDR2 ANQGSEA. The trim removed 8 bases at V and 4 bases at J, leaving 5 bases unmatched. This CDR3 is 12 amino acids long. CDR3 residues: CSYGGGSDTQYF. In DNA, the CDR3 is TGCAGCTACGGGGGGGGTTCAGATACGCAGTATTTT.

This clonotype was seen many times. The rearrangement links TRBV2 to TRBJ1-1, with D uncertain. V was shortened by 3 bases and J by 1 base, with 9 bases between the two germline ends. Germline V lookup: CDR1 SNHLY, CDR2 FYNNEI. CDR3 length: 14 residues. The CDR3 nucleotides read TGTGCCAGCAGTGAGTGGTATAGGAACACTGAAGCTTTCTTT. Protein: CASSEWYRNTEAFF.

This clonotype came up many times. The chain uses TRBV5-1 and TRBJ1-1; D not certain. V lost 4 bases and J lost 3, with 13 bases in between. From germline, CDR1 is SGHRS and CDR2 YFSETQ. This CDR3 region has 14 residues. The CDR3 here is CASSPTAAYTEAFF. CDR3 nucleotides: TGCGCCAGCAGCCCCACCGCTGCCTACACTGAAGCTTTCTTT.

For this clonotype: It may be a read error: a sequence one base away is much more abundant. The rearrangement joins TRBV11-2 to TRBJ1-2; the match to TRBD1 covers 7 bases. Germline CDR1 is SGHAT and CDR2 is FQNNGV. CDR3 size: 15 residues. The V gene end was trimmed by 4 bases and the J gene end by 2 bases; junction bases not matched to a gene: 7. The DNA for the CDR3 is TGTGCCAGCAGCTACTACCTGACAGGGAACTATGGCTACACCTTC. Translated, it gives CASSYYLTGNYGYTF.

This clonotype has at least ten counts. The chain combines TRBV7-2 with TRBJ1-4, with 11 bases fitting TRBD1. The CDR3 is made up of 15 amino acids. Germline-derived CDR1 and CDR2 are SGHTA and FQGNSA. V lost 1 base, J lost 7 bases, and 2 bases stayed unmatched. CDR3 amino acids: CASSLGGTGGEKLFF. The CDR3 DNA is TGTGCCAGCAGCTTAGGAGGGACAGGGGGTGAAAAACTGTTTTTT.

This clonotype occurred once. Germline and junction disagree at one end, which may indicate a read error. The gene calls are TRBV12-5 and TRBJ2-7; TRBD1 agrees at 7 bases. CDR1 is LGHNT, CDR2 FRNRAP, per germline. The CDR3 is made up of 13 amino acids. DNA for the CDR3: TGTGCCAGTGGACAGGACGGTTCCTACGAGCAGTACTTC. Translated, it gives CASGQDGSYEQYF.

This clonotype was recorded many times. This chain uses TRBV9 with TRBJ2-3, with 13 nucleotides matching TRBD2. Germline V gene lookup returns CDR1 SGDLS and CDR2 YYNGEE. The CDR3 is 18 residues long. Trimming removed 2 bases from V and 1 base from J; junction bases left unmatched: 7. The CDR3 coding sequence is TGTGCCAGCAGCGTCACTAGCGGGGGGGCCAGAGGCACAGATACGCAGTATTTT. Amino acid sequence: CASSVTSGGARGTDTQYF.

Ten or more counts support this clonotype. This chain joins TRBV7-2 and TRBJ2-3; D gene unclear. V lost 1 base to trimming and J lost 4 bases, with 9 bases between them. CDR3 size: 14 residues. The V gene's germline CDR1 is SGHTA and CDR2 FQGNSA. The CDR3 protein is CASSLVGGADTQYF. DNA for the CDR3: TGTGCCAGCAGCTTAGTGGGTGGCGCAGATACGCAGTATTTT.

This clonotype was observed many times. The rearrangement joins TRBV5-4 to TRBJ2-2; no reliable D call. The germline V gene has CDR1 SGHNT and CDR2 YYREEE (reference sequence). CDR3 length: 15 amino acids. Trimming left V 4 bases short and J 6 bases short, with 16 bases between. The CDR3 nucleotides are TGTGCCAGCAGCGCAATGCAAATTCGTGCCGGGGAGCTGTTTTTT. Its protein product is CASSAMQIRAGELFF.